These T cell receptor beta chains were read from a single sample in a study of response to subunit inactivated influenza vaccine. TCRdb re-analysed the RT-PCR reads in MiXCR, keeping a single row per CDR3 protein. The data hold hundreds of thousands of distinct CDR3 sequences, with about 11% observed a single time. Here the sequenced sample was PBMCs from blood, taken on the day of vaccination. Receptors were obtained from a man aged 50-60 years who received an inactivated influenza vaccine. Both conserved end residues are part of each CDR3. Each record gives: clone size, V gene, J gene, D gene, CDR3 DNA, CDR3 protein. A D gene is named only where the DNA matches it firmly. Clone size is shown for a subset of rows, as once, few, many or a class of expanded clone.

>-|TRBV2|TRBJ1-3|TRBD1
TGTGCCAGCAGACTGCGACAGGGGAGGGGAAACACCATATATTTT
CASRLRQGRGNTIYF
>-|TRBV28|TRBJ2-2|TRBD1
TGTGCCAGCAGCTACCGCGTCGGACAGGTGTTTTTT
CASSYRVGQVFF
>-|TRBV12-3/TRBV12-4|TRBJ1-5|-
TGTGCCAGCAGTTTAGAGGCGGACCGCAATCGGCCCCAGCATTTT
CASSLEADRNRPQHF
>few|TRBV5-6|TRBJ2-5|TRBD1
TGTGCCAGCAGCAGAATACAGGGGGCCAAACTCCAAGAGACCCAGTACTTC
CASSRIQGAKLQETQYF
>many|TRBV5-1|TRBJ2-2|TRBD1
TGCGCCAGCAGCTTGCTGGGACAGCCGACCACCGGGGAGCTGTTTTTT
CASSLLGQPTTGELFF
>few|TRBV5-1|TRBJ2-5|TRBD1
TGCGCCAGCAGCCAGACCGGGACAGGGGAAAGGACCCAGTACTTC
CASSQTGTGERTQYF
>-|TRBV5-1|TRBJ2-5|-
TGCGCCAGCAGCACGGGACCCCGGGAGGAGACCCAGTACTTC
CASSTGPREETQYF
>-|TRBV12-3/TRBV12-4|TRBJ2-5|-
TGTGCCAGCAGTTCCCCGACAGGACAAGAGACCCAGTACTTC
CASSSPTGQETQYF
>many|TRBV6-2/TRBV6-3|TRBJ1-4|-
TGTGCCAGCAGACGACAGGCGGGAGAAAAACTGTTTTTT
CASRRQAGEKLFF
>few|TRBV19|TRBJ2-2|TRBD1
TGTGCCAGTAACCGGGACAGGGGTTACACCGGGGAGCTGTTTTTT
CASNRDRGYTGELFF
>-|TRBV29-1|TRBJ1-2|-
TGCAGCGTTGGAGGACAGTATGGCTACACCTTC
CSVGGQYGYTF
>-|TRBV7-2|TRBJ1-1|-
TGTGCCAGCAGCTTAGCCCCGGGGTGTATCACTGAAGCTTTCTTT
CASSLAPGCITEAFF
>few|TRBV12-3/TRBV12-4|TRBJ2-5|TRBD2
TGTGCCAGCTCCATAGCGGGGGGAGTAGCCCAGTACTTC
CASSIAGGVAQYF
>many|TRBV20-1|TRBJ2-5|-
TGCAGTGCTAGAGTTTTGACAGGTTTACAAGAGACCCAGTACTTC
CSARVLTGLQETQYF
>-|TRBV7-9|TRBJ1-1|-
TGTGCCAGCAGCTTCCCCGCTCTAGAAGCTTTCTTT
CASSFPALEAFF
>few|TRBV7-2|TRBJ2-7|-
TGTGCCAGCAGCCTACAGAAAGCCTACGAGCAGTACTTC
CASSLQKAYEQYF
>many|TRBV12-3/TRBV12-4|TRBJ2-2|-
TGTGCCAGCAGGCCGAACACCGGGGAGCTGTTTTTT
CASRPNTGELFF
>few|TRBV29-1|TRBJ2-6|-
TGCAGCGTTGTGACGCAGGAATTCCACTCTGGGGCCAACGTCCTGACTTTC
CSVVTQEFHSGANVLTF
>-|TRBV5-1|TRBJ2-7|-
TGCGCCAGCAGCTTGGGACCAGAAGCAGGGTTACCCTACGAGCAGTACTTC
CASSLGPEAGLPYEQYF
>few|TRBV28|TRBJ2-3|-
TGTGCCAGCAGTTTGAAGACAGGACGGACAGATACGCAGTATTTT
CASSLKTGRTDTQYF
>-|TRBV15|TRBJ2-7|TRBD2
TGTGCCACCAGCAGAGATCGGGAGGGTCTCGGATACGAGCAGTACTTC
CATSRDREGLGYEQYF
>many|TRBV28|TRBJ1-4|TRBD1
TGTGCCAGCGCAACAGGGGTTATAGGTGAAAAACTGTTTTTT
CASATGVIGEKLFF
>many|TRBV27|TRBJ2-3|-
TGTGCCAGCAGTTACGGTAGTAGAACAGATACGCAGTATTTT
CASSYGSRTDTQYF
>-|TRBV5-4|TRBJ2-5|-
TGTGCCAGCAGCCTCGCCAGTCTGTCAGGGTATTCAGAGACCCAGTACTTC
CASSLASLSGYSETQYF
>few|TRBV5-5|TRBJ2-7|-
TGTGCCAGCAGCTTGATCTTCACGGGCCCTTCCACCTACGAGCAGTACTTC
CASSLIFTGPSTYEQYF
>many|TRBV6-1|TRBJ2-7|-
TGTGCCAGCAGTCCCCCGGGAGCCCAGGGCGAGCAGTACTTC
CASSPPGAQGEQYF
>few|TRBV28|TRBJ2-3|-
TGTGCCAGCAGTTTAGTAGTTGCGAGCACAGATACGCAGTATTTT
CASSLVVASTDTQYF
>-|TRBV11-2|TRBJ2-5|TRBD1
TGTGCCAGCAGCTTAGTGGACAGGGGGAAGTCCCAGTACTTC
CASSLVDRGKSQYF
>-|TRBV5-1|TRBJ2-7|TRBD1
TGCGCCAGCAGCCGCGGACAGGCGTACGAGCAGTACTTC
CASSRGQAYEQYF
>-|TRBV28|TRBJ2-5|TRBD2
TGTGCCAGCAGCTTTAGCGGGGGGAACCAAGAGACCCAGTACTTC
CASSFSGGNQETQYF
>many|TRBV4-3|TRBJ2-7|-
TGCGCCAGCAGCCAAGCTTACAGTGACCCCTACGAGCAGTACTTC
CASSQAYSDPYEQYF